A selection of T cell receptor beta chains follows, all from one sample in a study of CD8 T cells in Susac syndrome. MiXCR, applied by TCRdb to the immunoSEQ multiplex PCR reads, yields one record per CDR3 protein. The repertoire includes 200,000 or so distinct CDR3 sequences, nearly 95% of them detected once, and just under 0.095% sits in the top ten. Sequencing was performed on CD4+ T cells from PBMCs. The receptors here all came from a human donor with multiple sclerosis. Both conserved end residues are part of each CDR3. Fields, in order: V gene, clone size, J gene, D gene, CDR3 length, CDR3 DNA, CDR3 protein. The D gene is left open where the match is weak. Some rows mark clone size as missing; the rest say once, few, many or name a class of expanded clone.

TRBV20-1	once	TRBJ2-7	.	11	TGCAGTGTAATGTACGGCTACGAGCAGTACTTC	CSVMYGYEQYF
TRBV5-6	.	TRBJ2-5	TRBD2	18	TGTGCCAGCAGCTTTGGGGTTAGAGGAGCGGGGATTGCGGGGACCCAGTACTTC	CASSFGVRGAGIAGTQYF
TRBV7-9	.	TRBJ2-7	TRBD1	15	TGTGCCAGCAGCTTATTGAGGACAGGGGGCATCGAGCAGTACTTC	CASSLLRTGGIEQYF
TRBV11-2	once	TRBJ2-2	TRBD1	14	TGTGCCACCACGAATAGGGACAGCACCGGGGAGCTGTTTTTT	CATTNRDSTGELFF
TRBV14	.	TRBJ2-3	.	16	TGTGCCAGCAGCCCTTTCGGGGCGGGACGCACAGATACGCAGTATTTT	CASSPFGAGRTDTQYF
TRBV30	.	TRBJ1-4	.	13	TGTGCCTGGAGTTGGCGGGAGGGTGAAAAACTGTTTTTT	CAWSWREGEKLFF
TRBV20-1	.	TRBJ2-3	.	11	TGCAGTGCTAGCCAGCCCCATACGCAGTATTTT	CSASQPHTQYF
TRBV4-2	.	TRBJ2-4	TRBD2	17	TGTGCCAGCAGCCAAGAAAGCGGGAGGTGGGCCAAAAACATTCAGTACTTC	CASSQESGRWAKNIQYF
TRBV4-1	.	TRBJ2-5	TRBD2	13	TGCGCCAGCAGCCTTGCACTAGCGGAGACCCAGTACTTC	CASSLALAETQYF
TRBV5-1	.	TRBJ2-7	.	14	TGCTCCAGCACCTTATTAAGGGGAAACTACGAGCAGTACTTC	CSSTLLRGNYEQYF
TRBV3-1	once	TRBJ1-1	.	15	TGTGCCAGCAGCCCAGGTCGCCAGGGGAACACTGAAGCTTTCTTT	CASSPGRQGNTEAFF
TRBV29-1	.	TRBJ2-1	.	14	TGCAGCGCTCGCAGGGGGGCTGCTTACAATGAGCAGTTCTTC	CSARRGAAYNEQFF
TRBV29-1	once	TRBJ1-4	.	12	TGCAGCGTTGTTACTACTAATGAAAAACTGTTTTTT	CSVVTTNEKLFF
TRBV19	.	TRBJ2-7	TRBD1	13	TGTGCCAGTAGCCCGGGGACAGTCTACGAGCAGTACTTC	CASSPGTVYEQYF
TRBV2	.	TRBJ2-7	.	13	TGTGCCAGCATCCTGGACAGACCCTACGAGCAGTACTTC	CASILDRPYEQYF
TRBV2	.	TRBJ1-5	.	13	TGTGCCAGCAGTGCGCCGGGCCACCAGCCCCAGCATTTT	CASSAPGHQPQHF
TRBV3-1	once	TRBJ1-1	.	14	TGTGCCAGCAGCCAACAGGGGTTGAACACTGAAGCTTTCTTT	CASSQQGLNTEAFF
TRBV30	once	TRBJ2-1	TRBD2	17	TGTGCCTGGAGTGTACTAGCGGCTAAAGGTGCCTACAATGAGCAGTTCTTC	CAWSVLAAKGAYNEQFF
TRBV11-2	.	TRBJ2-1	TRBD2	15	TGTGCCAGCAGCCCAAGCGGGGGGGCCAATAATGAGCAGTTCTTC	CASSPSGGANNEQFF
TRBV9	.	TRBJ2-1	.	13	TGTGCCAGCAGCACCGACAGGTGGACTGAGCAGTTCTTC	CASSTDRWTEQFF
TRBV24-1	.	TRBJ2-1	TRBD2	15	TGTGCCACCAGTGATTTATCGGGGGGTGGGACTGAGCAGTTCTTC	CATSDLSGGGTEQFF
TRBV30	.	TRBJ2-5	.	13	TGTGCCTGGGGTTGGGCGGACCAAGAGACCCAGTACTTC	CAWGWADQETQYF
TRBV9	.	TRBJ2-3	TRBD2	14	TGTGCCAGCAGGCAGACTAGCGACACAGATACGCAGTATTTT	CASRQTSDTDTQYF
TRBV4-1	.	TRBJ2-1	.	16	TGCGCCAGCAGCCAACTCGGACCCACCTTCGCCAATGAGCAGTTCTTC	CASSQLGPTFANEQFF
TRBV20-1	.	TRBJ2-4	.	14	TGCAGTGCTTCCGGGACCCCGGAGGGGAACATTCAGTACTTC	CSASGTPEGNIQYF
TRBV7-8	.	TRBJ2-7	TRBD2	16	TGTGCCAGCAGCCTAAGGGCGACTAGCGGTTCCTACGAGCAGTACTTC	CASSLRATSGSYEQYF
TRBV20-1	.	TRBJ2-7	TRBD2	14	TGCAGTGCGGTCGGGACTAGCGGGATCTACGAGCAGTACTTC	CSAVGTSGIYEQYF
TRBV9	once	TRBJ1-1	TRBD1	15	TGTGCCAGCAGCCTCAGAGGGACAGTGAACACTGAAGCTTTCTTT	CASSLRGTVNTEAFF
TRBV5-4	.	TRBJ1-2	.	12	TGTGCCAGCAGCTTCGACAGGAATGGCTACACCTTC	CASSFDRNGYTF
TRBV11-3	.	TRBJ2-3	.	16	TGTGCCAGCAGCTTAGATCCGGGACTTAGCACAGATACGCAGTATTTT	CASSLDPGLSTDTQYF
TRBV7-9	.	TRBJ2-5	TRBD2	14	TGTGCCAGCAGCTTCAGGGCTAGCGGGGAGACCCAGTACTTC	CASSFRASGETQYF
TRBV20-1	.	TRBJ1-1	.	14	TGCAGTGCTAGACCATCGATGGCGAACACTGAAGCTTTCTTT	CSARPSMANTEAFF
TRBV7-9	.	TRBJ2-2	.	13	TGTGCCAGCGCGGGGACCTCGACCGGGGAGCTGTTTTTT	CASAGTSTGELFF
TRBV7-9	.	TRBJ1-4	.	14	TGTGCCAGCAGCCTAGGACGGTTTAATGAAAAACTGTTTTTT	CASSLGRFNEKLFF
TRBV30	.	TRBJ2-3	.	13	TGTGCCTGGACCCGCGGGGGCACAGATACGCAGTATTTT	CAWTRGGTDTQYF
TRBV5-4	.	TRBJ2-7	TRBD1	13	TGTGCCAGCAGCTTACAGGGGAGCGACGAGCAGTACTTC	CASSLQGSDEQYF
TRBV9	few	TRBJ2-5	.	14	TGTGCCAGCAGCGTCACCGGGACTGGAGAGACCCAGTACTTC	CASSVTGTGETQYF
TRBV20-1	.	TRBJ2-1	.	13	TGCAGTGCTTACTTACAGGGTTTTAACGAGCAGTTCTTC	CSAYLQGFNEQFF
TRBV5-6	.	TRBJ2-5	.	15	TGTGCCAGCACCTCCGGTGTCGAGAAGCGCGGGACCCAGTACTTC	CASTSGVEKRGTQYF
TRBV30	.	TRBJ1-1	.	13	TGTGCCTGGAGTGTTACCCGGGTAACTGAAGCTTTCTTT	CAWSVTRVTEAFF
TRBV19	.	TRBJ1-2	.	11	TGTGCCACCAGACAGGCTTATGGCTACACCTTC	CATRQAYGYTF
TRBV29-1	.	TRBJ1-2	.	12	TGCAGCATTCGGGGGGTGAACTATGGCTACACCTTC	CSIRGVNYGYTF
TRBV24-1	.	TRBJ2-3	.	14	TGTGCCACCAGTGATCTTGGACGACCAGATACGCAGTATTTT	CATSDLGRPDTQYF
TRBV2	.	TRBJ2-1	.	13	TGTGCCAGCAGTGTCCTAGGGAGGAATGAGCAGTTCTTC	CASSVLGRNEQFF
TRBV29-1	.	TRBJ2-7	TRBD1	14	TGCAGTGTCCAGGGGGCTGTAGGCTCCTACGAGCAGTACTTC	CSVQGAVGSYEQYF
TRBV10-3	.	TRBJ2-7	TRBD1	13	TGTGCCATCAGGGAACAGGGGAACTACGAGCAGTACTTC	CAIREQGNYEQYF
TRBV7-9	once	TRBJ2-2	.	16	TGTGCCAGCAGCCGAGGGGTCGGCGGAAACACCGGGGAGCTGTTTTTT	CASSRGVGGNTGELFF
TRBV20-1	.	TRBJ2-5	.	15	TGCAGTGCTAGTCGACTAGTGATATCCCAAGAGACCCAGTACTTC	CSASRLVISQETQYF